Below, one T cell receptor beta chain is given with its context. Its antigen is currently unknown. This sample was taken from a study of CXCR3-negative and CXCR3-positive naive CD8 T cells. Regarding the study as a whole: Greater hydrophobicity was found in TRB CDR3s of CXCR3-positive naive cells than of CXCR3-negative naive cells. Diversity proved comparably high across both naive subsets and much lower in memory CD8+ cells. Naive cells that were CXCR3-negative or CXCR3-positive used TRBV-TRBJ genes alike, while memory cells diverged. Naive subsets expressed similar surface CD5; TRB CDR3 features served to infer TCR strength.

CDR3 size: 16 residues. CDR1 and CDR2 from the germline V gene are MDHEN and SYDVKM. The libraries of TRB cDNA were prepared using 5' RACE with UMI labels. From its re-call of the 5' RACE reads, TCRdb lists each CDR3 protein once, without DNA. Recorded for this sample: approximately 140,000 distinct CDR3 sequences. The chain combines TRBV28 with TRBJ1-1; checking the TCRdb D call of TRBD1 is not possible without DNA. This receptor was taken from a human donor in good health. Some clones in this sample may be carry-over from other donors' samples. What was sequenced was naive CXCR3+ CD8+ T cells from blood. Documented subset: CD45RO-CCR7+CD27+CD95- naive CD8+ T cells expressing CXCR3 (TNR3+). The CDR3 sequence is CASSFGTDQGSTEAFF.